Sequencing of this T cell receptor (beta chain) was carried out in a study of Ad26.COV2.S vaccination and SARS-CoV-2 variants. Sequencing was performed with immunoSEQ multiplex PCR; in TCRdb, only in-frame clones are kept and a portion is missing. The sample records roughly 700,000 clones, roughly nine tenths being singletons. Treatment meaning: approximately 18 received Ad26.COV2.S at low or high dose, single or two shots; 5 received placebo; per-sample allocation not given. Samples came from day 63 after the first vaccine or placebo injection. This sample comprised peripheral blood, obtained in a trial of Ad26.COV2.S vaccine versus placebo. This sequence originates from a person aged 18-65 years who received the Ad26.COV2.S COVID-19 vaccine or a placebo.

The CDR3 sequence: CASSLSPGFNQPQHF. CDR3 nucleotide sequence: TGTGCCAGCTCCTTATCGCCAGGCTTCAATCAGCCCCAGCATTTT. The chain is built from TRBV18 and TRBJ1-5; D unresolved. There are 15 residues in the CDR3. CDR1 and CDR2 from the germline V gene are KGHSH and LQKENI. Trimming took off 6 bases at V and 3 bases at J, with 15 bases between the two ends.